This entry is about one T cell receptor (beta chain). Its target is not known. Both 60 Vbeta primers and 13 Jbeta primers went into the PCR. Method: immunoSEQ multiplex PCR; TCRdb's copy keeps in-frame clones and lacks some. The data show some 100,000 clones, 60% to 80% seen once. The data stem from a study of cytomegalovirus exposure and HLA in healthy donors. Findings and caveats of the study: Most subjects had HLA-A and HLA-B alleles reportedly predicted accurately by TCR beta sequences. Whilst most TCR sequences proved rare, a subset of public TCRs occurred across many donors.

CDR3 size: 17 residues. The V end was cut by 5 bases, the J end by 0 bases, with 19 bases between. In germline, CDR1 is SEHNR, CDR2 FQNEAQ (reference sequence). The V call is TRBV7-9, the J call TRBJ2-5; D remains unclear. The receptor's source is a woman younger than 35 in good health and CMV-seropositive. The sequenced material came from PBMCs. The CDR3, as DNA: TGTGCCAGCAGCCGAACTGATGGGCCCAGAGACCAAGAGACCCAGTACTTC. Amino acids: CASSRTDGPRDQETQYF. The full variable domain, in which reference TRBV7-9 and TRBJ2-5 provide the parts outside the CDR3, is DTGVSQNPRHKITKRGQNVTFRCDPISEHNRLYWYRQTLGQGPEFLTYFQNEAQLEKSRLLSDRFSAERPKGSFSTLEIQRTEQGDSAMYLCASSRTDGPRDQETQYFGPGTRLLVL.